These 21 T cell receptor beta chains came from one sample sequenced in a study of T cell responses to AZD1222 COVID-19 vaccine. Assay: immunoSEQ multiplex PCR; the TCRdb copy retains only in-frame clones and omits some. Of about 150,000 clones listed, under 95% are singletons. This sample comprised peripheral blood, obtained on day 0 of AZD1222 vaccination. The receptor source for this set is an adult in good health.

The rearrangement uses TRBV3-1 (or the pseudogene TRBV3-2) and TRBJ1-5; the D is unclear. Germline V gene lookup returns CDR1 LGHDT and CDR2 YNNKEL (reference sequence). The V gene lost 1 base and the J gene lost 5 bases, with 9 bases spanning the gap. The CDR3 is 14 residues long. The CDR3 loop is CASSQGSSHQPQHF. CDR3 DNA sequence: TGTGCCAGCAGCCAAGGGAGCAGCCATCAGCCCCAGCATTTT.

CDR3 nucleotide sequence: TGTGCCAGCTCACAGGATAGCAATCAGCCCCAGCATTTT. It is translated as CASSQDSNQPQHF. The chain has TRBV18 and TRBJ1-5; unclear D gene. Germline CDR1 is KGHSH and CDR2 is LQKENI. This CDR3 is built from 13 residues. V was cut by 4 bases and J by 0 bases, with 4 bases left in between.

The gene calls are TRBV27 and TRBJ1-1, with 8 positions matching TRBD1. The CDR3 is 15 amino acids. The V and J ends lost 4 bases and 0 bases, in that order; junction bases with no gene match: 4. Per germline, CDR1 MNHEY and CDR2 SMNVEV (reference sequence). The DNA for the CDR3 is TGTGCCAGCAGTTCGGACAGGGCCATGAACACTGAAGCTTTCTTT. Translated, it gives CASSSDRAMNTEAFF.

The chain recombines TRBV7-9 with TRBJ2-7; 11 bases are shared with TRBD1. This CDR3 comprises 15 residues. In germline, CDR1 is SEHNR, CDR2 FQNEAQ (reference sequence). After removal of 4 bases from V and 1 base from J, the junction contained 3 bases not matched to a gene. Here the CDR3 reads CASSSGTGGSYEQYF. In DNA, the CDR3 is TGTGCCAGCAGCTCCGGGACAGGGGGTTCCTACGAGCAGTACTTC.

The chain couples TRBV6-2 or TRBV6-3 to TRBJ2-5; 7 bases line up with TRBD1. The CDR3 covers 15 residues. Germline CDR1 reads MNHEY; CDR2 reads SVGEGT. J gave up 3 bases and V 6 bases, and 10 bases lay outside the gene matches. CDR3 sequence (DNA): TGTGCCAGCAGCGACAGGGCGCCTACTAAAGAGACCCAGTACTTC. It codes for CASSDRAPTKETQYF.

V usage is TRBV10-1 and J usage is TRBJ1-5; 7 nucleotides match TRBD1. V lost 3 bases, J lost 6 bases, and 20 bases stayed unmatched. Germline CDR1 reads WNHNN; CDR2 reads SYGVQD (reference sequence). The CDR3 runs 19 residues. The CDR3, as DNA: TGCGCCAGCAGTGAACCGACGCGGTCGGAGGGGGCGAGGGGTCAGCCCCAGCATTTT. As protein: CASSEPTRSEGARGQPQHF.

CDR3 protein: CASSFSRGGGDTGELFF. The CDR3 region has the DNA TGTGCCAGCAGCTTTAGTAGGGGCGGGGGAGACACCGGGGAGCTGTTTTTT. The chain recombines TRBV3-1 (or the pseudogene TRBV3-2) with TRBJ2-2; 7 nucleotides align to TRBD2. Trimming at V came to 5 bases and at J to 3 bases, leaving 12 bases not matched to a gene. The CDR3 covers 17 residues. Germline CDR1 and CDR2: LGHDT and YNNKEL (reference sequence).

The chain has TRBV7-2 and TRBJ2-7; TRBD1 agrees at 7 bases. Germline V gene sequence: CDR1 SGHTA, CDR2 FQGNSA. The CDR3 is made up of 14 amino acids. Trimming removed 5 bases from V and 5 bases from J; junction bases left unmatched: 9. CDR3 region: CASSLRTGSHEQYF. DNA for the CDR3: TGTGCCAGCAGCCTGCGGACAGGTAGCCACGAGCAGTACTTC.

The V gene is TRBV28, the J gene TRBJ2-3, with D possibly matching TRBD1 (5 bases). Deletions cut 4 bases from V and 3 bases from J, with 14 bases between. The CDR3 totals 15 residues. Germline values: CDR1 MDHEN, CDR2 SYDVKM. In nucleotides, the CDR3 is TGTGCCAGCAGTTCAGCCGACAGACAAACAGATACGCAGTATTTT. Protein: CASSSADRQTDTQYF. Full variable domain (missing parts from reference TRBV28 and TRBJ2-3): DVKVTQSSRYLVKRTGEKVFLECVQDMDHENMFWYRQDPGLGLRLIYFSYDVKMKEKGDIPEGYSVSREKKERFSLILESASTNQTSMYLCASSSADRQTDTQYFGPGTRLTVL.

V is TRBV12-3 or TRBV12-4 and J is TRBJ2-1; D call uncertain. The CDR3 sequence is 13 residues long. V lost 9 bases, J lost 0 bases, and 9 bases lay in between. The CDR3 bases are TGTGCCAGTCGACCCCTCTCCTACAATGAGCAGTTCTTC. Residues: CASRPLSYNEQFF.

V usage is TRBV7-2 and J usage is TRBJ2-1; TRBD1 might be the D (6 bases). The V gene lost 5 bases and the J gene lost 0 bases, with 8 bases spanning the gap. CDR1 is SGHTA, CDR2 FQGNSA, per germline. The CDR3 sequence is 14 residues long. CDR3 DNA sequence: TGTGCCAGCAGCCTGGACAGCTCCTACAATGAGCAGTTCTTC. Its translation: CASSLDSSYNEQFF.

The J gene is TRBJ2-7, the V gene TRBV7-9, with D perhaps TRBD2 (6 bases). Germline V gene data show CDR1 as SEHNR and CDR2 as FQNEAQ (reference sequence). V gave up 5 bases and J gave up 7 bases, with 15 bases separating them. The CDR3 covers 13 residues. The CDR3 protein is CASSPPGAGEQYF. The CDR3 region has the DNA TGTGCCAGCAGCCCCCCCGGGGCGGGAGAGCAGTACTTC.

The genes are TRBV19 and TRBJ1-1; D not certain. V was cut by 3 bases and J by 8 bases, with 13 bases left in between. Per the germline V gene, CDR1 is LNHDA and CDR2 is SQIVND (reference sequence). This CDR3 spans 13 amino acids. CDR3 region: CASSIGPLIEAFF. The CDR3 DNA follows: TGTGCCAGTAGTATCGGACCCCTAATAGAAGCTTTCTTT.

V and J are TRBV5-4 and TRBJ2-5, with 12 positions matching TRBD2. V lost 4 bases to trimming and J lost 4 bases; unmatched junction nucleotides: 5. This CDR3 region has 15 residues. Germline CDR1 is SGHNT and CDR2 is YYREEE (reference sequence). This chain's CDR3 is CASSVLAGGGETQYF. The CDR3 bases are TGTGCCAGCAGCGTACTAGCGGGGGGCGGAGAGACCCAGTACTTC.

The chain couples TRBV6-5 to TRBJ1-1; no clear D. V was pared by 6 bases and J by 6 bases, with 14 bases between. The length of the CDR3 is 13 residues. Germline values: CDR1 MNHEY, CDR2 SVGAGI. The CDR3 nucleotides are TGTGCCAGCAGACGCCCTGGACTGTCTGAAGCTTTCTTT. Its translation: CASRRPGLSEAFF.

The CDR3 loop is CASSLGTGELNYEQYF. The CDR3, as DNA: TGTGCCAGCAGCTTGGGTACAGGGGAACTGAACTACGAGCAGTACTTC. The chain links TRBV5-4 to TRBJ2-7, with TRBD1 matching over 7 bases. V trimming: 0 bases; J trimming: 3 bases; junction bases outside the gene matches: 9. Germline values: CDR1 SGHNT, CDR2 YYREEE (reference sequence). The CDR3 is 16 amino acids.

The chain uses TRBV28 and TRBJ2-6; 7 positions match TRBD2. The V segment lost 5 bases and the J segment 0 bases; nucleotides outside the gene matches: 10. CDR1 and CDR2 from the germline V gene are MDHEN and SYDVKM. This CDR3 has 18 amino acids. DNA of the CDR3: TGTGCCAGCAGTCCCCTCGGGGGGTCACACTCTGGGGCCAACGTCCTGACTTTC. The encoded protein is CASSPLGGSHSGANVLTF.

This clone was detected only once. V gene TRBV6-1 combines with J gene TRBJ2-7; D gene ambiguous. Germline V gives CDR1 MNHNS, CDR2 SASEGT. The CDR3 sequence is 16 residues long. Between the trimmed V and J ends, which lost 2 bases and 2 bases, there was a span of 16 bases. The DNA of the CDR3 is TGTGCCAGCAGTGAATGGTTGGCCCCCTTCACCTACGAGCAGTACTTC. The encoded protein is CASSEWLAPFTYEQYF.

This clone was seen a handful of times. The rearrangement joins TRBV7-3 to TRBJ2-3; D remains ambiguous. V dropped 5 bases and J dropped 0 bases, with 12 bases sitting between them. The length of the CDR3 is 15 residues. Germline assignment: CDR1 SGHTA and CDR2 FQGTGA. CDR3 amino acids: CASSQGRSSTDTQYF. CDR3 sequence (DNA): TGTGCCAGCAGCCAAGGGCGCTCTAGCACAGATACGCAGTATTTT.

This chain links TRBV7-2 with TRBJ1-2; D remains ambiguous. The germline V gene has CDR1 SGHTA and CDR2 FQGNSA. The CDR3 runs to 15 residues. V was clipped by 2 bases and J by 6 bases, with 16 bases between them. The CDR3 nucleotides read TGTGCCAGCAGCTTAATGGGCCCCCGGGGAGATGGCTACACCTTC. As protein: CASSLMGPRGDGYTF.

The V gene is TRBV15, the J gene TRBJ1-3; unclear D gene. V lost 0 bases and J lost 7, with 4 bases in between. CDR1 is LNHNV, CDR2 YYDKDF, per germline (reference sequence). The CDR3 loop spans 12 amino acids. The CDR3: CATSRDWNTIYF. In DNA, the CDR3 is TGTGCCACCAGCAGAGATTGGAACACCATATATTTT.